Here is one T cell receptor (beta chain) with its context. This entry is derived from a study of patients and donors after allogeneic stem cell transplantation. TCRdb processed the RT-PCR reads anew with MiXCR; each CDR3 protein has one entry. The sample gives roughly 960,000 distinct CDR3 sequences, around 17% of which show up once; roughly 6% is in the top ten. Trimming removed 3 bases at V and 5 bases at J, with 10 bases between. CDR3 length: 12 residues. Germline V gene sequence: CDR1 DFQATT, CDR2 SNEGSKA (reference sequence). This sequence was found in a human donor who was either an allogeneic HSCT recipient or a stem cell or donor lymphocyte infusion donor (not recorded which). It is not recorded whose cells these are; they may come from a transplant donor. This sequence joins TRBV20-1 and TRBJ2-5; no definite D call. Specimen: blood, either unsorted or a sorted T cell fraction (not recorded which). The DNA for the CDR3 is TGCAGTGCTAGTGGTTCGGGTGAGACCCAGTACTTC. This codes for CSASGSGETQYF.